The clone carrying this T cell receptor (beta chain) was counted ten times or more. Unmatched junction bases numbered 1, after V lost 2 bases and J lost 2 bases. Germline CDR1 DFQATT, CDR2 SNEGSKA (reference sequence). CDR3 length: 14 amino acids. This entry comes from a study of T-cell reconstitution after alpha-beta-depleted transplantation in children. The TCRbeta library incorporated unique molecular identifiers. TCRdb passed the PCR reads through MiXCR, listing each CDR3 protein once. The sample lists approximately 520,000 distinct CDR3 sequences, approximately 30% occurring once. The genes are TRBV20-1 and TRBJ2-1, with TRBD2 identical over 9 bases. The receptor's source is a human donor who donated a stem cell graft to a child with aplastic anemia. This specimen consisted of PBMCs from the stem cell graft donor, obtained from the stem cell graft. The CDR3 sequence: CSARLAGPYNEQFF. The CDR3 DNA is TGCAGTGCTAGACTAGCGGGACCCTACAATGAGCAGTTCTTC.